Shown below are 21 T cell receptor beta chains from a single sample sequenced in a study of shared clonotypes between healthy human individuals. Naive CD8 cells lacked CD45RO, underwent positive selection for CCR7 and left out terminally differentiated effector memory CD45RA+ cells. Data came from immunoSEQ multiplex PCR; TCRdb stores just in-frame clones and leaves some out. The top ten clones hold about 24% of a sample with approximately 720,000 clones, 90% to 95% of them seen once. Material: naive CD8+ T cells sorted from blood. These receptor sequences come from a man aged 30-40 years in good health.

This rearrangement joins TRBV7-6 to TRBJ2-1, with 8 bases fitting TRBD1. Germline lookup yields CDR1 SGHVS and CDR2 FNYEAQ. Losses at the gene ends were 3 bases for V and 3 bases for J; bases not matched to a gene: 13. CDR3 length: 18 amino acids. The CDR3 loop reads CASSLTRAAGGLYNEQFF. The CDR3 DNA reads TGTGCCAGCAGCTTGACCCGGGCGGCAGGGGGCCTCTACAATGAGCAGTTCTTC. Based on the CDR3 plus reference TRBV7-6 and TRBJ2-1, the full variable domain is GAGVSQSPRYKVTKRGQDVALRCDPISGHVSLYWYRQALGQGPEFLTYFNYEAQQDKSGLPNDRFSAERPEGSISTLTIQRTEQRDSAMYRCASSLTRAAGGLYNEQFFGPGTRLTVL.

The rearrangement joins TRBV15 to TRBJ2-3; D ambiguous. CDR3 length equals 17 residues. CDR1 and CDR2 from the germline V gene are LNHNV and YYDKDF (reference sequence). Trimming cost V 5 bases and J 4 bases, with 22 bases left between them. CDR3 sequence reads: CATSLDEARLPPDTQYF. The CDR3 DNA is TGTGCCACCAGCCTAGATGAGGCTCGACTGCCACCAGATACGCAGTATTTT.

J is TRBJ2-1 and V is TRBV28; possible D gene TRBD2, 6 bases. V was trimmed by 2 bases and J by 4 bases, leaving 15 bases between them. CDR1 is MDHEN, CDR2 SYDVKM, per germline. The CDR3 totals 16 residues. The CDR3 DNA reads as TGTGCCAGCAGTTTAAGGTCCAGACTAGTTTACAATGAGCAGTTCTTC. Protein sequence: CASSLRSRLVYNEQFF.

The V and J genes are TRBV15 and TRBJ1-2; 10 nucleotides agree with TRBD1. Trimming took 4 bases from V and 2 from J; bases not matched to a gene: 4. The CDR3 covers 15 residues. In germline, CDR1 is LNHNV, CDR2 YYDKDF (reference sequence). The DNA of the CDR3 is TGTGCCACCAGCATGGGGACAGGGGACAACTATGGCTACACCTTC. Protein: CATSMGTGDNYGYTF.

CDR3 loop: CAIKSELAEQYF. The DNA for the CDR3 is TGTGCCATCAAATCCGAGCTGGCCGAGCAGTACTTC. The chain combines TRBV10-3 with TRBJ2-7; D remains ambiguous. The CDR3 is 12 amino acids. V gave up 7 bases and J gave up 6 bases, with 13 bases separating them. CDR1 is ENHRY, CDR2 SYGVKD, per germline.

The chain is built from TRBV7-9 and TRBJ2-1; no definite D call. Trimming took 4 bases from V and 3 from J, leaving 13 bases between them. The CDR3 length is 15 residues. Looked up from germline, CDR1 is SEHNR and CDR2 is FQNEAQ (reference sequence). The CDR3 DNA is TGTGCCAGCAGCTCAACACAATCGGGCTACAATGAGCAGTTCTTC. This encodes CASSSTQSGYNEQFF.

Points on this clone: Other DNA sequences in this sample translate to the same CDR3. CDR3 DNA: TGTGCCAGCAGTTTGTTAGGACAGAACTACGAGCAGTACTTC. Encoded protein: CASSLLGQNYEQYF. The chain combines TRBV27 with TRBJ2-7, with a weak D call TRBD1 (6 bases). Germline CDR1 reads MNHEY; CDR2 reads SMNVEV (reference sequence). This CDR3 has 14 residues. Trimming shortened V by 3 bases and J by 3 bases, and 12 bases separated the two germline ends.

This clone was counted only a few times. The V call is TRBV9, the J call TRBJ2-2; D possibly corresponds to TRBD1 (5 bases). CDR1 SGDLS and CDR2 YYNGEE come from the germline V gene. This CDR3 region has 13 residues. The CDR3 nucleotides are TGTGCTACAGCTGACAGAAGCGACGGGGAGCTGTTTTTT. It specifies CATADRSDGELFF.

The CDR3 sequence is CAISPTGATDEQFF. The CDR3 DNA reads as TGTGCCATCAGCCCCACAGGGGCTACGGATGAGCAGTTCTTC. This sequence joins TRBV10-3 and TRBJ2-1, with 7 bases that match TRBD1. Germline assignment: CDR1 ENHRY and CDR2 SYGVKD. The junction had 10 bases not matched to a gene; V was cut back by 6 bases and J by 8 bases. The CDR3 totals 14 residues.

The genes are TRBV5-4 and TRBJ2-7; D uncertain. The V end lost 7 bases, the J end lost 6 bases, and 17 bases lay between the germline ends. The CDR3 runs to 13 residues. Germline lookup yields CDR1 SGHNT and CDR2 YYREEE (reference sequence). CDR3 DNA sequence: TGTGCCAGCGGATCAATTGGGATGGGCGAGCAGTACTTC. Its translation is CASGSIGMGEQYF.

CDR3 DNA sequence: TGCGCCAGCAGAGGGCTCTCCTACAATGAGCAGTTCTTC. Translation gives CASRGLSYNEQFF. The V and J genes are TRBV4-1 and TRBJ2-1; no definite D call. Deletions cut 6 bases from V and 0 bases from J, with 6 bases between. The germline V gene has CDR1 MGHRA and CDR2 YSYEKL. The CDR3 extends over 13 amino acids.

V is TRBV11-3 and J is TRBJ2-1; 7 nucleotides line up with TRBD2. Germline values: CDR1 SGHNT, CDR2 YENEEA. V lost 2 bases to trimming and J lost 10 bases; unmatched junction nucleotides: 5. CDR3 length: 13 amino acids. The CDR3 region is CASSLREGEEQFF. The CDR3 region has the DNA TGTGCCAGCAGCTTAAGGGAGGGAGAGGAGCAGTTCTTC.

This clone is a singleton in its sample. This chain uses TRBV28 with TRBJ2-1; D possibly corresponds to TRBD2 (5 bases). The CDR3 totals 15 residues. CDR1 is MDHEN, CDR2 SYDVKM, per germline. V lost 5 bases and J lost 10, with 21 bases in between. The CDR3 sequence: CASSLLLGGASEQFF. The CDR3 DNA reads TGTGCCAGCAGTCTACTTCTAGGAGGAGCAAGCGAGCAGTTCTTC.

The chain combines TRBV11-1 with TRBJ2-7; weak D call: TRBD2 (6 bases). Looked up from germline, CDR1 is SGHAT and CDR2 is FQDESV (reference sequence). Trimming cost V 4 bases and J 4 bases, with 17 bases left between them. The CDR3 covers 15 residues. The CDR3 sequence: CASSSPSTEGYEQYF. CDR3 bases: TGTGCCAGCAGCTCACCTAGCACGGAGGGGTACGAGCAGTACTTC.

The chain links TRBV15 to TRBJ1-1, with D hard to call. The CDR3 sequence is 11 residues long. V was pared by 5 bases and J by 4 bases, with 5 bases between. From germline, CDR1 is LNHNV and CDR2 YYDKDF (reference sequence). As DNA, the CDR3 is TGTGCCACCAGCTGGGGCACTGAAGCTTTCTTT. Its protein product is CATSWGTEAFF.

V usage is TRBV4-1 and J usage is TRBJ2-7, with a weak D call TRBD1 (6 bases). Per the germline V gene, CDR1 is MGHRA and CDR2 is YSYEKL. V was shortened by 5 bases and J by 3 bases, with 17 bases between the two germline ends. The CDR3 consists of 15 residues. The CDR3 DNA sequence: TGCGCCAGCAGCACTCGAACAGGGCCTAACTACGAGCAGTACTTC. Its protein is CASSTRTGPNYEQYF.

The CDR3 reads CASSPDSSNQPQHF. The CDR3 DNA reads TGTGCCAGCAGTCCCGACAGTAGCAATCAGCCCCAGCATTTT. The genes are TRBV28 and TRBJ1-5; weak D call: TRBD1 (5 bases). The CDR3 sequence is 14 residues long. V lost 5 bases, J lost 0 bases, and 8 bases lay in between. The germline V gene encodes CDR1 MDHEN and CDR2 SYDVKM.

V usage is TRBV6-6 and J usage is TRBJ2-7; D may be TRBD1 or TRBD2 (5 bases each). Looked up from germline, CDR1 is MNHNY and CDR2 is SVGAGI (reference sequence). This CDR3 is built from 14 residues. Trimming shortened V by 4 bases and J by 5 bases, and 15 bases separated the two germline ends. The CDR3 region is CASSFRVEVDEQYF. For the CDR3, the DNA is TGTGCCAGCAGTTTCAGGGTGGAGGTCGACGAGCAGTACTTC.

This clone was counted a few times. The chain recombines TRBV21-1 with TRBJ1-5; the table's D call TRBD1 went unverified against the DNA. TRBV21-1 represents a pseudogene. CDR3 size: 19 residues. This chain's CDR3 is CASSNGQGEGGFTNQPQHF. In nucleotides, the CDR3 is TGTGCCAGCAGCAACGGACAGGGTGAAGGAGGGTTCACCAATCAGCCCCAGCATTTT.

As for this clone: Other DNA sequences in the sample encode the same CDR3. The J gene is TRBJ2-7, the V gene TRBV7-9; D remains unclear. V lost 5 bases, J lost 4 bases, and 9 bases lay in between. CDR1 and CDR2 from the germline V gene are SEHNR and FQNEAQ (reference sequence). This CDR3 is 12 amino acids long. The CDR3 region is CASSPDGYEQYF. Here the CDR3 DNA reads TGTGCCAGCAGCCCGGACGGGTACGAGCAGTACTTC. Based on the CDR3 plus reference TRBV7-9 and TRBJ2-7, the full variable domain is DTGVSQNPRHKITKRGQNVTFRCDPISEHNRLYWYRQTLGQGPEFLTYFQNEAQLEKSRLLSDRFSAERPKGSFSTLEIQRTEQGDSAMYLCASSPDGYEQYFGPGTRLTVT.

The chain employs TRBV27 and TRBJ2-1; D remains unclear. Trimming removed 3 bases at V and 7 bases at J, with 13 bases between. The CDR3 contains 14 residues. Germline CDR1 reads MNHEY; CDR2 reads SMNVEV (reference sequence). This chain's CDR3 is CASSFSSPANEQFF. The CDR3 region has the DNA TGTGCCAGCAGTTTCTCGTCCCCAGCGAATGAGCAGTTCTTC.